This T cell receptor (beta chain) was profiled in a study of glioma-infiltrating T cells after dendritic cell vaccination. Sequenced by immunoSEQ multiplex PCR; TCRdb stores in-frame clones only, minus some. The sample lists some 100,000 clones; 70% to 90% were seen once. V was clipped by 6 bases and J by 0 bases, with 11 bases between them. From germline, CDR1 is SGHTA and CDR2 FQGTGA. CDR3 length: 14 residues. The specimen was blood, collected before dendritic cell vaccination. This TCR came from a human donor with glioblastoma. This sequence joins TRBV7-3 and TRBJ1-1; unclear D gene. The CDR3 loop is CASRKTTMNTEAFF. The CDR3, as DNA: TGTGCCAGCAGAAAAACTACTATGAACACTGAAGCTTTCTTT. The full variable domain, rest sourced from reference TRBV7-3 and TRBJ1-1, is GAGVSQTPSNKVTEKGKYVELRCDPISGHTALYWYRQSLGQGPEFLIYFQGTGAADDSGLPNDRFFAVRPEGSVSTLKIQRTERGDSAVYLCASRKTTMNTEAFFGQGTRLTVV.